A selection of T cell receptor beta chains follows, all from one sample in a study of CD8+CD57+ T cells in acquired aplastic anemia. One entry per CDR3 protein results from TCRdb running MiXCR on the reads. The sample has about 120,000 distinct CDR3 sequences; 45% to 60% are singletons. The source material was sorted CD4+, CD8+, or CD8+CD57+ T cells (not recorded which) from PBMCs. The receptors were gathered from a human donor with aplastic anemia. Each CDR3 is given with its conserved first and last residue. D genes are given only for firm matches. A row's size may be missing; if present it is once, few, many or a size class.

>NA|NA|TRBV7-9|TRBJ1-1
CASSQAASVNTEAFF
TGTGCCAGCAGCCAAGCAGCGTCGGTGAACACTGAAGCTTTCTTT
>NA|TRBD1|TRBV25-1|TRBJ2-6
CASSARDSSGANVLTF
TGTGCCAGCAGTGCGAGGGACAGCTCCGGGGCCAACGTCCTGACTTTC
>NA|TRBD1|TRBV15|TRBJ1-2
CATSREDRGGYTF
TGTGCCACCAGCAGGGAAGACAGGGGGGGCTACACCTTC
>few|TRBD2|TRBV20-1|TRBJ2-3
CSASSFGTSGGGDTQYF
TGCAGTGCCAGCAGTTTCGGGACTAGCGGGGGGGGAGATACGCAGTATTTT
>NA|TRBD1|TRBV10-3|TRBJ1-1
CAIRKQGNEHTEAFF
TGTGCCATCAGGAAACAGGGGAATGAACACACTGAAGCTTTCTTT
>NA|NA|TRBV2|TRBJ2-5
CATAGDQETQYF
TGTGCCACCGCAGGGGACCAAGAGACCCAGTACTTC
>once|TRBD2|TRBV11-1|TRBJ2-1
CTSSLATSGSYNEQFF
TGTACCAGCAGCTTAGCTACTAGCGGGTCCTACAATGAGCAGTTCTTC
>many|TRBD2|TRBV6-2/TRBV6-3|TRBJ2-1
CASTETSHYNEQFF
TGTGCCAGTACCGAGACTAGCCACTACAATGAGCAGTTCTTC
>NA|NA|TRBV10-1|TRBJ2-5
CASSELGKETQYF
TGCGCCAGCAGTGAGCTCGGGAAAGAGACCCAGTACTTC
>NA|TRBD1|TRBV15|TRBJ2-7
CATGSTRTGGYEQYF
TGTGCCACCGGATCCACGCGGACAGGGGGCTACGAGCAGTACTTC
>NA|NA|TRBV2|TRBJ2-1
CASSPGGSNNEQFF
TGTGCCAGCAGCCCGGGGGGCTCAAACAATGAGCAGTTCTTC
>NA|NA|TRBV19|TRBJ2-1
CAWGRGGFNEQFF
TGTGCCTGGGGCCGGGGCGGCTTCAATGAGCAGTTCTTC
>NA|NA|TRBV7-8|TRBJ2-7
CASSLALSGYYEQYF
TGTGCCAGCAGCTTAGCGCTTTCAGGCTACTACGAGCAGTACTTC
>many|NA|TRBV10-3|TRBJ1-2
CAISDRGAGFGYTF
TGTGCCATCAGTGATCGGGGTGCGGGGTTTGGCTACACCTTC
>NA|NA|TRBV29-1|TRBJ1-2
CSVGVGDYGYTF
TGCAGCGTTGGCGTGGGAGACTATGGCTACACCTTC
>NA|TRBD2|TRBV12-3/TRBV12-4|TRBJ2-7
CASSFRLAGGEQYF
TGTGCCAGCAGTTTCCGACTAGCGGGGGGGGAGCAGTACTTC
>NA|NA|TRBV2|TRBJ1-6
CASIPGDYNSPLHF
TGTGCCAGCATCCCCGGGGACTATAATTCACCCCTCCACTTT
>few|NA|TRBV15|TRBJ2-1
CATSRDLPRLAEQFF
TGTGCCACCAGCAGAGATCTCCCGCGACTTGCCGAGCAGTTCTTC
>NA|NA|TRBV2|TRBJ1-6
CACQVFNSPLHF
TGTGCATGTCAGGTCTTTAATTCACCCCTCCACTTT
>few|NA|TRBV9|TRBJ1-2
CASSLFNYGYTF
TGTGCCAGCAGCCTGTTTAACTATGGCTACACCTTC
>NA|NA|TRBV10-3|TRBJ1-2
CAISEAGSGYTF
TGTGCCATCAGTGAAGCTGGGTCTGGCTACACCTTC
>many|TRBD1|TRBV7-9|TRBJ1-1
CASSSGTGGAMNTEAFF
TGTGCCAGCAGCTCCGGGACAGGGGGCGCGATGAACACTGAAGCTTTCTTT
>NA|NA|TRBV12-3/TRBV12-4|TRBJ1-2
CASTAGSGYGYTF
TGTGCCAGCACGGCGGGCTCGGGCTATGGCTACACCTTC
>NA|NA|TRBV29-1|TRBJ2-6
CSVGWVTSGANVLTF
TGCAGCGTTGGGTGGGTTACCTCTGGGGCCAACGTCCTGACTTTC
>few|NA|TRBV7-9|TRBJ1-2
CASSLANYGYTF
TGTGCCAGCAGCTTAGCTAACTATGGCTACACCTTC
>NA|TRBD2|TRBV2|TRBJ2-2
CASRSGSGNTGELFF
TGTGCCAGCAGGAGCGGGAGTGGTAACACCGGGGAGCTGTTTTTT
>NA|NA|TRBV10-3|TRBJ1-1
CAISGQVETEAFF
TGTGCCATCAGTGGGCAGGTCGAGACTGAAGCTTTCTTT
>NA|TRBD1|TRBV3-1|TRBJ1-6
CASSHSKTGGYNSPLHF
TGTGCCAGCAGCCACTCTAAAACAGGGGGCTATAATTCACCCCTCCACTTT
>NA|TRBD1|TRBV2|TRBJ2-3
CASRATGGARPDTQYF
TGTGCCAGCAGAGCAACAGGGGGCGCACGTCCAGATACGCAGTATTTT
>NA|TRBD1|TRBV20-1|TRBJ1-5
CSAHTGGYSNQPQHF
TGCAGTGCTCACACAGGGGGTTATAGCAATCAGCCCCAGCATTTT
>NA|TRBD1|TRBV5-1|TRBJ2-7
CASSSNRGSSYEQYF
TGCGCCAGCAGCTCTAACAGGGGCAGCTCCTACGAGCAGTACTTC
>NA|NA|TRBV2|TRBJ2-3
CASSETGDSTDTQYF
TGTGCCAGCAGTGAGACGGGAGACAGCACAGATACGCAGTATTTT
>NA|TRBD2|TRBV20-1|TRBJ2-2
CSATSGTSTGELFF
TGCAGTGCCACTTCCGGGACTAGTACCGGGGAGCTGTTTTTT
>NA|NA|TRBV28|TRBJ1-2
CASSSGTYGYTF
TGTGCCAGCAGTTCCGGGACATATGGCTACACCTTC
>NA|TRBD2|TRBV10-3|TRBJ2-7
CAISELGEGVYEQYF
TGTGCCATCAGCGAGTTGGGGGAGGGCGTTTACGAGCAGTACTTC
>NA|NA|TRBV19|TRBJ2-5
CASSIETQEAQYF
TGTGCCAGTAGTATAGAAACCCAAGAGGCCCAGTACTTC
>NA|TRBD2|TRBV19|TRBJ2-5
CASSIGLAGETQYF
TGTGCCAGTAGTATTGGGCTAGCGGGAGAGACCCAGTACTTC
>NA|TRBD1|TRBV7-9|TRBJ2-7
CASSHRGQGIYEQYF
TGTGCCAGCAGCCATCGGGGACAGGGGATATACGAGCAGTACTTC
>NA|TRBD2|TRBV9|TRBJ2-7
CASSKGLAGSYEQYF
TGTGCCAGCAGCAAGGGACTAGCGGGGTCCTACGAGCAGTACTTC
>NA|TRBD1|TRBV10-3|TRBJ2-1
CAITGTGPYNEQFF
TGTGCCATCACAGGGACAGGGCCATACAATGAGCAGTTCTTC
>NA|NA|TRBV5-1|TRBJ2-6
CASSRISGANVLTF
TGCGCCAGCAGCCGAATCTCTGGGGCCAACGTCCTGACTTTC
>NA|TRBD1|TRBV19|TRBJ2-1
CASSSPGQTFNEQFF
TGTGCCAGTAGTTCACCGGGACAGACCTTCAATGAGCAGTTCTTC
>NA|TRBD2|TRBV7-2|TRBJ2-3
CASSLASGGASSTDTQYF
TGTGCCAGCAGCTTAGCTAGCGGGGGAGCTTCTAGCACAGATACGCAGTATTTT
>NA|NA|TRBV7-9|TRBJ2-5
CASSSHEYQETQYF
TGTGCCAGCAGTTCTCACGAGTACCAAGAGACCCAGTACTTC
>NA|TRBD2|TRBV10-3|TRBJ2-1
CAISEWGSGGATHEQFF
TGTGCCATCAGTGAGTGGGGTAGCGGGGGGGCCACCCATGAGCAGTTCTTC
>many|TRBD2|TRBV9|TRBJ2-5
CARQLASETQYF
TGTGCCAGACAACTAGCGTCGGAGACCCAGTACTTC
>NA|TRBD2|TRBV5-4|TRBJ2-3
CASSFGLAGVTDTQYF
TGTGCCAGCAGCTTCGGACTAGCGGGCGTTACAGATACGCAGTATTTT
>once|TRBD2|TRBV24-1|TRBJ2-3
CATSDPRGSADTQYF
TGTGCCACCAGTGACCCGCGGGGGTCCGCAGATACGCAGTATTTT
>NA|TRBD2|TRBV10-3|TRBJ2-3
CAIPSGITDTQYF
TGTGCCATCCCCAGCGGGATCACAGATACGCAGTATTTT
>NA|NA|TRBV7-3|TRBJ2-7
CASSLLGGYEQYF
TGTGCCAGCAGCTTACTCGGGGGCTACGAGCAGTACTTC
>many|NA|TRBV19|TRBJ2-2
CASSRGVEYTGELFF
TGTGCCAGTAGTAGGGGGGTCGAGTACACCGGGGAGCTGTTTTTT
>many|NA|TRBV9|TRBJ2-3
CASSSQGIRSIADTQYF
TGTGCCAGCAGCTCCCAGGGGATCAGGTCGATCGCAGATACGCAGTATTTT
>NA|NA|TRBV19|TRBJ1-1
CASSRRGYTEAFF
TGTGCCAGTAGTAGGAGGGGGTACACTGAAGCTTTCTTT
>NA|NA|TRBV2|TRBJ2-7
CASKTETSYEQYF
TGTGCCAGCAAGACAGAGACCTCCTACGAGCAGTACTTC
>NA|NA|TRBV5-4|TRBJ1-2
CASSLIGGGYTF
TGTGCCAGCAGCTTGATCGGAGGGGGCTACACCTTC
>few|NA|TRBV15|TRBJ2-4
CATSRGAKNIQYF
TGTGCCACCAGCAGAGGGGCCAAAAACATTCAGTACTTC
>once|NA|TRBV15|TRBJ2-7
CATSSPGGTQGSHLYEQYF
TGTGCCACCAGCAGCCCAGGGGGGACGCAAGGGTCCCACCTCTACGAGCAGTACTTC
>NA|NA|TRBV2|TRBJ2-3
CASSDLGQSTDTQYF
TGTGCCAGCAGTGACCTTGGACAGTCCACAGATACGCAGTATTTT
>once|TRBD1|TRBV9|TRBJ1-2
CASSVAETGMDYGYTF
TGTGCCAGCAGCGTAGCTGAGACAGGGATGGACTATGGCTACACCTTC